This entry describes one T cell receptor (beta chain). Its antigen remains unknown. This record belongs to a study of T cell responses to AZD1222 COVID-19 vaccine. General study results and limits: Vaccine-associated CD4 TCRs ranged over spike, dominating at 160-218 and 743-854. Seropositive at baseline were only a handful of AZD1222 recipients. Repertoire samples came only from after the peak T cell response.

Unmatched junction bases numbered 9, after V lost 4 bases and J lost 9 bases. From germline, CDR1 is SGHRS and CDR2 YFSETQ. The CDR3 runs 15 residues. Second doses at about 4 or about 12 weeks were pooled. Only in-frame clones appear in the TCRdb table, and some are missing; sequencing was by immunoSEQ multiplex PCR. The table includes 150,000 to 200,000 clones, about 92% detected once. Specimen: peripheral blood, collected 28 days after the second AZD1222 dose. This clonotype was sampled from an adult who received the AZD1222 COVID-19 vaccine. The chain is built from TRBV5-1 and TRBJ2-1, with TRBD2 matching 11 bases. The CDR3 reads CASSPLAGGPGEQFF. The CDR3 bases are TGCGCCAGCAGCCCATTAGCGGGGGGGCCGGGTGAGCAGTTCTTC.